These 9 T cell receptor beta chains originate from one sample sequenced in a study of T-cell memory formation after mild COVID-19. Each CDR3 protein is one row after TCRdb ran MiXCR on the 5' RACE reads. The data hold 400,000 to 500,000 distinct CDR3 sequences, with 20% observed a single time. The sample taken for sequencing was PBMCs or a T cell subset sorted from them (not recorded which). The receptors were sampled from an adult woman who had mild COVID-19 (a few samples of this study predate the infection). Cell type and time point are not known.

CDR3 bases: TGTGCCAGCAGCCAAGATCCACGGCTAACGCCCCCTGATGAGCAGTTCTTC. Translation gives CASSQDPRLTPPDEQFF. The chain is built from TRBV4-2 and TRBJ2-1; no firm D call. CDR3 size: 17 residues. CDR1 and CDR2 (germline): LGHNA, YNFKEQ. V was shortened by 0 bases and J by 8 bases, with 20 bases between the two germline ends.

This clonotype was counted a single time. This chain links TRBV2 with TRBJ2-3; D not certain. Germline CDR1 and CDR2: SNHLY and FYNNEI. CDR3 length equals 14 residues. Trimming took off 0 bases at V and 3 bases at J, with 7 bases between the two ends. For the CDR3, the DNA is TGTGCCAGCAGTGAAGCCCAGAAAACAGATACGCAGTATTTT. Its translation is CASSEAQKTDTQYF.

The gene calls are TRBV28 and TRBJ2-3; D remains unclear. The ends were cut back, 6 bases at V and 4 bases at J, with 11 bases in the middle. The V gene's germline CDR1 is MDHEN and CDR2 SYDVKM. This CDR3 spans 13 amino acids. The CDR3 reads CASSFDGPDTQYF. Written as DNA, the CDR3 is TGTGCCAGCAGCTTCGATGGCCCAGATACGCAGTATTTT. The variable domain in full, with the rest retrieved from reference TRBV28 and TRBJ2-3, is DVKVTQSSRYLVKRTGEKVFLECVQDMDHENMFWYRQDPGLGLRLIYFSYDVKMKEKGDIPEGYSVSREKKERFSLILESASTNQTSMYLCASSFDGPDTQYFGPGTRLTVL.

This clonotype has a handful of counts. V usage is TRBV12-3 or TRBV12-4 and J usage is TRBJ1-1; 7 nucleotides line up with TRBD1. The ends lost 5 bases at V and 5 bases at J; junction bases unmatched: 8. The CDR3 length is 14 residues. Written as DNA, the CDR3 is TGTGCCAGCAGTAGACGGACAGGTCGGACTGAAGCTTTCTTT. It specifies CASSRRTGRTEAFF.

The chain carries TRBV7-2 and TRBJ1-5; D gene uncertain. This CDR3 contains 14 residues. Trimming removed 4 bases from V and 4 bases from J, with 11 bases in between. CDR1 and CDR2 from the germline V gene are SGHTA and FQGNSA. CDR3 bases: TGTGCCAGCAGCTCTTCCTGGGCGAATCAGCCCCAGCATTTT. Protein: CASSSSWANQPQHF. Full variable domain (missing parts from reference TRBV7-2 and TRBJ1-5): GAGVSQSPSNKVTEKGKDVELRCDPISGHTALYWYRQSLGQGLEFLIYFQGNSAPDKSGLPSDRFSAERTGGSVSTLTIQRTQQEDSAVYLCASSSSWANQPQHFGDGTRLSIL.

The sample holds a few counts of this clonotype. A junction end diverges from the germline sequence, so it may reflect a read error. The chain joins TRBV4-3 to TRBJ1-5; weak D call: TRBD1 (5 bases). The germline CDR1 and CDR2 sequences are LGHNA and YSLEER. The CDR3 runs to 15 residues. The CDR3 DNA sequence: TGCGCCAGCAGCAAAGAGGCCACGACGGGACGGCCCCAGCATTTT. It is translated as CASSKEATTGRPQHF.

This clonotype has a handful of counts. The chain carries TRBV23-1 and TRBJ2-2; 8 bases agree with TRBD1. TRBV23-1 is an ORF for which the function is uncertain. V was clipped by 2 bases and J by 3 bases; unmatched bases: 5. The CDR3 contains 16 residues. CDR3 loop: CASSQAPDRDTGELFF. In DNA form, the CDR3 reads TGCGCCAGCAGTCAAGCCCCGGACAGGGACACCGGGGAGCTGTTTTTT.

The chain uses TRBV19 and TRBJ2-7, with 7 bases matching TRBD1. Unmatched junction bases numbered 10, after V lost 7 bases and J lost 4 bases. The CDR3 is made up of 14 amino acids. Germline values: CDR1 LNHDA, CDR2 SQIVND (reference sequence). The CDR3 protein is CASTPFEGAYEQYF. DNA of the CDR3: TGTGCCAGTACCCCTTTCGAGGGGGCTTACGAGCAGTACTTC.

The J gene is TRBJ1-4, the V gene TRBV24-1; TRBD1 matches 7 bases. The CDR3 sequence is 13 residues long. V shed 9 bases, J shed 4 bases, and the junction held 4 bases outside the gene matches. From germline, CDR1 is KGHDR and CDR2 SFDVKD. CDR3 bases: TGTGCCACCGGGACAGCTAATAATGAAAAACTGTTTTTT. Translating gives CATGTANNEKLFF.